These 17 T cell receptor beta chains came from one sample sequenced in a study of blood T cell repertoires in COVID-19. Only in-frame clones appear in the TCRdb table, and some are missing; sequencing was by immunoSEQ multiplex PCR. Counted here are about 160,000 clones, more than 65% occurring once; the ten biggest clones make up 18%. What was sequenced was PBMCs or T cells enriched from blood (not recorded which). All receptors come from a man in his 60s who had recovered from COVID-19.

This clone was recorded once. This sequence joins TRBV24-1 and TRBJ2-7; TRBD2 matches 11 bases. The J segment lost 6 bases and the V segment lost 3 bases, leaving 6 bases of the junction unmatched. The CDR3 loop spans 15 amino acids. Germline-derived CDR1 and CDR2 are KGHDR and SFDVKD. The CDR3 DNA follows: TGTGCCACCAGTGATGCACTAGCGGGGGACCTCGAGCAGTACTTC. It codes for CATSDALAGDLEQYF.

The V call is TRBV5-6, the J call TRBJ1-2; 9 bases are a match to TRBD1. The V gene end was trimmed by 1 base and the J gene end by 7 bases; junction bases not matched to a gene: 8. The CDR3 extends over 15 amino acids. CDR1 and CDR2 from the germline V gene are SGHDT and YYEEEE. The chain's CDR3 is CASSLYRTGVFGYTF. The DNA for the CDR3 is TGTGCCAGCAGCTTGTACAGGACAGGGGTCTTTGGCTACACCTTC.

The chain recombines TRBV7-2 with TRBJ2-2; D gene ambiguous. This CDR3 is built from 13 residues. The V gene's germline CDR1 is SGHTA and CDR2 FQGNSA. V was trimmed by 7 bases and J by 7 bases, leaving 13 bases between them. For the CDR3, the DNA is TGTGCCAGCACCCTAACCCGCGACGGGGAGCTGTTTTTT. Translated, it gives CASTLTRDGELFF.

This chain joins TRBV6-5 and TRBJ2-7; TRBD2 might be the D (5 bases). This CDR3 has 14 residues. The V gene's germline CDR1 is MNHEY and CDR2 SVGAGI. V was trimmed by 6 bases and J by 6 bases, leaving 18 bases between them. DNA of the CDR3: TGTGCCAGCAGCGGAACACTAGGTTCTGGCGAGCAGTACTTC. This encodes CASSGTLGSGEQYF.

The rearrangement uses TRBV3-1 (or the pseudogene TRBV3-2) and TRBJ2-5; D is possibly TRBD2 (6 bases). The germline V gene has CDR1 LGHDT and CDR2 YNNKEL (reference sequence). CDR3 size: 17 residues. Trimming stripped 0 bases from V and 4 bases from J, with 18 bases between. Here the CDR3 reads CASSQEGRGGIAETQYF. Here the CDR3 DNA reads TGTGCCAGCAGCCAAGAGGGACGGGGAGGTATCGCAGAGACCCAGTACTTC.

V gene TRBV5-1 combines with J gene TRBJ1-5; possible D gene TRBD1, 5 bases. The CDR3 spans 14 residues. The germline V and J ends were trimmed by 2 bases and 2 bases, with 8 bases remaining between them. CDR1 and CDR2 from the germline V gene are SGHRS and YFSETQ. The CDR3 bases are TGCGCCAGCAGCTTAGGGGAACGCAATCAGCCCCAGCATTTT. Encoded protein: CASSLGERNQPQHF.

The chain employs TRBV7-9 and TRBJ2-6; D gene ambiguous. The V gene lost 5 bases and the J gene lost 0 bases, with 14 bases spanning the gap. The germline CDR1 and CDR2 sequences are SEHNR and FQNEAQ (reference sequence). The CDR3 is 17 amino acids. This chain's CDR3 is CASSPNRHRSGANVLTF. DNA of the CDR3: TGTGCCAGCAGCCCAAATCGACACCGCTCTGGGGCCAACGTCCTGACTTTC.

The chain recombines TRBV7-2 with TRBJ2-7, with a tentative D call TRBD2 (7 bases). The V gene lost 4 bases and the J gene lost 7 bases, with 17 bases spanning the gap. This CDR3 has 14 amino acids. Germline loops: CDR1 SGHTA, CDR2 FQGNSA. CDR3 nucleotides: TGTGCCAGCAGCTCCTCCTGGGGGGGGCGGGAGCAGTACTTC. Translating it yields CASSSSWGGREQYF.

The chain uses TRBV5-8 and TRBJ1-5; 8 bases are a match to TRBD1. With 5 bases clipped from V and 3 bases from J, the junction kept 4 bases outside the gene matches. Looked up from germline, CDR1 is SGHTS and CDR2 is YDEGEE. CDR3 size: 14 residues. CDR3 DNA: TGTGCCAGCAGTCGGACAGGGTACAATCAGCCCCAGCATTTT. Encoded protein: CASSRTGYNQPQHF.

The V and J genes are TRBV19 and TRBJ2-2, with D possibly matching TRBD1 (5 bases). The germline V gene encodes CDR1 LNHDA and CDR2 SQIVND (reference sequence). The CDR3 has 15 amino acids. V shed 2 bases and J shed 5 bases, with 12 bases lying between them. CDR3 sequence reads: CASSITAGRTGELFF. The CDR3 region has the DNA TGTGCCAGTAGTATAACCGCAGGGCGGACCGGGGAGCTGTTTTTT.

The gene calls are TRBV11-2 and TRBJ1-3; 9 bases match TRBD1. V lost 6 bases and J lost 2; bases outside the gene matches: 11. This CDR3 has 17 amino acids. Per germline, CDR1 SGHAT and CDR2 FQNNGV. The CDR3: CASRRGTGLATGNTIYF. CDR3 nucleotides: TGTGCCAGCAGACGAGGGACAGGGTTGGCTACTGGAAACACCATATATTTT. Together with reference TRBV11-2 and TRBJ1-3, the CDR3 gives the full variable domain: EAGVAQSPRYKIIEKRQSVAFWCNPISGHATLYWYQQILGQGPKLLIQFQNNGVVDDSQLPKDRFSAERLKGVDSTLKIQPAKLEDSAVYLCASRRGTGLATGNTIYFGEGSWLTVV.

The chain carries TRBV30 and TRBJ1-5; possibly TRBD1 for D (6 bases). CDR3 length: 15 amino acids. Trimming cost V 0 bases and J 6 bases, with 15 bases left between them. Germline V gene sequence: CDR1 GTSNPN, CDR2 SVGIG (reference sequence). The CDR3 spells CAWSVLGGAGQPQHF. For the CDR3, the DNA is TGTGCCTGGAGTGTACTTGGGGGCGCCGGTCAGCCCCAGCATTTT.

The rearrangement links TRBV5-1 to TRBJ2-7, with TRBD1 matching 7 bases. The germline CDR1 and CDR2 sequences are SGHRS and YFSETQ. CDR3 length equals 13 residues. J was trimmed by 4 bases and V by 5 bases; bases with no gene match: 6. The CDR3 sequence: CASSRQGEYEQYF. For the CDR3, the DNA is TGCGCCAGCAGTAGGCAGGGGGAGTACGAGCAGTACTTC.

The CDR3 spells CASSQGTVGSGNTIYF. The CDR3 DNA is TGTGCCAGCAGCCAGGGGACAGTCGGTTCTGGAAACACCATATATTTT. The chain is built from TRBV7-9 and TRBJ1-3; 7 positions agree with TRBD1. V shed 5 bases and J 1 base; nucleotides not matched to a gene: 8. In germline, CDR1 is SEHNR, CDR2 FQNEAQ (reference sequence). This CDR3 spans 16 amino acids. Full variable domain (rest looked up from reference TRBV7-9 and TRBJ1-3): DTGVSQNPRHKITKRGQNVTFRCDPISEHNRLYWYRQTLGQGPEFLTYFQNEAQLEKSRLLSDRFSAERPKGSFSTLEIQRTEQGDSAMYLCASSQGTVGSGNTIYFGEGSWLTVV.

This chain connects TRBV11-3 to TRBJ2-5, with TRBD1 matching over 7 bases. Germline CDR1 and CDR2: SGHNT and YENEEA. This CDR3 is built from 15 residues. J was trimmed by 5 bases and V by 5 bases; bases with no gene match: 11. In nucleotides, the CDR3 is TGTGCCAGCAGCCCGACAGGGCCGATTAGGGAGACCCAGTACTTC. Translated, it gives CASSPTGPIRETQYF.

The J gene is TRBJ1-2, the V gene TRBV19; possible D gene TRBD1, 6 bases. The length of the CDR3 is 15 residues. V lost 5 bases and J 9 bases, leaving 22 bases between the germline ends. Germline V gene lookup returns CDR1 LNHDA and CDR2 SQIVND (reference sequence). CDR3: CASSDLQQGVESYTF. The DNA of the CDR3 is TGTGCCAGTAGTGACCTACAACAGGGTGTTGAAAGCTACACCTTC.

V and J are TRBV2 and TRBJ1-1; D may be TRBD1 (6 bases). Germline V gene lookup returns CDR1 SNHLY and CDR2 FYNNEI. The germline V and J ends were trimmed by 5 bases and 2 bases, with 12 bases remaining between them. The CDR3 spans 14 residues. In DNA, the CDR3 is TGTGCCAGCAGTCCACAGGGCTTCAACACTGAAGCTTTCTTT. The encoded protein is CASSPQGFNTEAFF. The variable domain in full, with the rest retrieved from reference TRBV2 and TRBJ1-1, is EPEVTQTPSHQVTQMGQEVILRCVPISNHLYFYWYRQILGQKVEFLVSFYNNEISEKSEIFDDQFSVERPDGSNFTLKIRSTKLEDSAMYFCASSPQGFNTEAFFGQGTRLTVV.